Below are 22 T cell receptor beta chains sequenced from a single sample in a study of beta chain features in type 1 diabetes. Expressed TCRB transcripts were sequenced because the isolated RNA had all been reverse transcribed beforehand. Profiled with immunoSEQ multiplex PCR; TCRdb holds only in-frame clones, not every one. The profile shows about 290,000 clones, 8% of them singletons. The specimen was central memory CD4+ T cells from blood. These receptor sequences come from a woman aged 18-35 years in good health.

This chain joins TRBV6-6 and TRBJ2-1; 9 bases agree with TRBD1. V was clipped by 4 bases and J by 5 bases; unmatched bases: 9. The V gene's germline CDR1 is MNHNY and CDR2 SVGAGI (reference sequence). The CDR3 is 16 amino acids. The CDR3 protein is CASSSPGQGPNNEQFF. CDR3 DNA sequence: TGTGCCAGCAGTTCTCCGGGACAGGGTCCCAACAATGAGCAGTTCTTC.

This clone was recorded a few times. The rearrangement joins TRBV29-1 to TRBJ2-7; D might be TRBD1 or TRBD2, each matching 6 bases. This CDR3 is built from 12 residues. With 4 bases removed from V and 2 bases from J, the gap between germline ends came to 9 bases. Germline V CDR1 and CDR2: SQVTM, ANQGSEA. The CDR3 DNA reads as TGCAGCGTTGTGGAGGGGGCCTACGAGCAGTACTTC. It is translated as CSVVEGAYEQYF.

This clone was recorded many times. This chain uses TRBV29-1 with TRBJ2-3, with 8 bases lining up with TRBD1. The CDR3 consists of 13 residues. The junction had 6 bases not matched to a gene; V was cut back by 4 bases and J by 6 bases. Germline V gives CDR1 SQVTM, CDR2 ANQGSEA. The CDR3 DNA reads as TGCAGCGTTGGGGACAGGTATCTGGATACGCAGTATTTT. The encoded protein is CSVGDRYLDTQYF.

This clone was recorded a few times. The gene calls are TRBV6-6 and TRBJ2-5; perhaps TRBD1 as D (6 bases). CDR1 is MNHNY, CDR2 SVGAGI, per germline (reference sequence). The CDR3 runs to 13 residues. Trimming left V 5 bases short and J 5 bases short, with 12 bases between. CDR3 nucleotides: TGTGCCAGCAGTGGACAGTTCGGGGAGACCCAGTACTTC. Its protein product is CASSGQFGETQYF.

This clone was seen repeatedly, ten times or more. This chain connects TRBV27 to TRBJ2-7; 11 bases agree with TRBD2. Trimming took 6 bases from V and 3 from J; bases not matched to a gene: 10. Germline V lookup: CDR1 MNHEY, CDR2 SMNVEV (reference sequence). This CDR3 has 16 amino acids. The CDR3 DNA reads as TGTGCCAGCAGCTACCTACTAGCGGGAGCCGTCTACGAGCAGTACTTC. Amino acid sequence: CASSYLLAGAVYEQYF.

This clone was counted between two and nine times. CDR3 DNA sequence: TGTGCCAGCAGCAAGAGTAGGTCCGGCACAGATACGCAGTATTTT. Encoded protein: CASSKSRSGTDTQYF. V gene TRBV11-2 combines with J gene TRBJ2-3; D not resolved. The CDR3 extends over 15 amino acids. Germline lookup yields CDR1 SGHAT and CDR2 FQNNGV. V dropped 5 bases and J dropped 1 base, with 13 bases sitting between them.

The chain recombines TRBV11-2 with TRBJ1-1, with D possibly TRBD1 on 5 matching bases. The CDR3 runs 13 residues. V gave up 5 bases and J gave up 1 base, with 8 bases separating them. In germline, CDR1 is SGHAT, CDR2 FQNNGV. CDR3 sequence (DNA): TGTGCCAGCAGCACCGACAGGAACACTGAAGCTTTCTTT. This translates into CASSTDRNTEAFF.

The genes are TRBV11-2 and TRBJ2-7; maybe TRBD2 (6 bases). Germline V gene lookup returns CDR1 SGHAT and CDR2 FQNNGV. The CDR3 length is 15 residues. V lost 1 base, J lost 4 bases, and 14 bases lay in between. The CDR3 DNA reads as TGTGCCAGCAGCTTAGGCGGAGGGTCACCATACGAGCAGTACGTC. This sequence encodes CASSLGGGSPYEQYV.

The V call is TRBV6-5, the J call TRBJ2-5; D might be TRBD2 (5 bases). There are 15 residues in the CDR3. Trimming stripped 1 base from V and 5 bases from J, with 14 bases between. The germline gives CDR1 MNHEY, CDR2 SVGAGI. Here the CDR3 reads CASSYLAGLGETQYF. The CDR3 region has the DNA TGTGCCAGCAGTTACTTGGCGGGTTTGGGTGAGACCCAGTACTTC.

This clone has only a few counts. This chain links TRBV5-4 with TRBJ2-5; TRBD2 might be the D (7 bases). Trimming took 4 bases from V and 0 from J, leaving 16 bases between them. Germline V CDR1 and CDR2: SGHNT, YYREEE (reference sequence). The CDR3 has 16 residues. The CDR3 sequence is CASSPGGHVYQETQYF. CDR3 DNA: TGTGCCAGCAGCCCGGGGGGACATGTGTACCAAGAGACCCAGTACTTC.

The sample holds many counts of this clone. The chain recombines TRBV14 with TRBJ2-3; 8 bases line up with TRBD1. J lost 11 bases, V lost 4 bases, and 8 bases had no gene match. The length of the CDR3 is 13 residues. The germline V gene has CDR1 SGHDN and CDR2 FVKESK. For the CDR3, the DNA is TGTGCCAGCAGCCCCGGACAGGGCTGGAGGCAGTATTTT. Amino acid sequence: CASSPGQGWRQYF.

This clone was detected a few times. The chain combines TRBV28 with TRBJ2-2; 9 nucleotides align to TRBD1. Looked up from germline, CDR1 is MDHEN and CDR2 is SYDVKM. Trimming cost V 6 bases and J 5 bases; bases outside gene matches: 4. The CDR3 consists of 14 residues. This CDR3 reads CASRGQGKTGELFF. The DNA of the CDR3 is TGTGCCAGCAGAGGACAGGGGAAGACCGGGGAGCTGTTTTTT.

This clone has at least ten counts. This rearrangement joins TRBV14 to TRBJ2-1; unclear D gene. Per germline, CDR1 SGHDN and CDR2 FVKESK. V shed 4 bases and J shed 6 bases, with 13 bases lying between them. The CDR3 consists of 14 residues. CDR3 in amino acids: CASSPRTRLNEQFF. The CDR3 nucleotides are TGTGCCAGCAGCCCGAGGACGAGACTCAATGAGCAGTTCTTC.

The chain links TRBV7-9 to TRBJ2-5; D perhaps matches TRBD1 (5 bases). Germline CDR1 reads SEHNR; CDR2 reads FQNEAQ (reference sequence). Trimming stripped 10 bases from V and 4 bases from J, with 16 bases between. The CDR3 runs 13 residues. CDR3 nucleotide sequence: TGTGCCACTACCCTACAGGTGGGAGAGACCCAGTACTTC. It is translated as CATTLQVGETQYF.

The chain couples TRBV18 to TRBJ1-6; D might be TRBD1 (6 bases). Germline CDR1 is KGHSH and CDR2 is LQKENI. V gave up 5 bases and J gave up 6 bases, with 8 bases separating them. The CDR3 totals 13 residues. CDR3 sequence reads: CASSEGGNSPLHF. CDR3 nucleotides: TGTGCCAGCTCAGAAGGGGGTAATTCACCCCTCCACTTT.

This chain links TRBV28 with TRBJ2-5, with no clear D. This CDR3 region has 13 residues. The germline V gene has CDR1 MDHEN and CDR2 SYDVKM. V lost 5 bases, J lost 4 bases, and 11 bases lay in between. The CDR3 region is CASSHPLAETQYF. The CDR3 DNA reads as TGTGCCAGCAGTCACCCCCTCGCAGAGACCCAGTACTTC.

The chain has TRBV7-2 and TRBJ2-3; 12 nucleotides agree with TRBD2. The CDR3 is 17 residues long. With V trimmed by 4 bases and J by 2 bases, 7 bases remained unmatched. The germline V gene has CDR1 SGHTA and CDR2 FQGNSA. The CDR3 coding sequence is TGTGCCAGCAGCTGGGGGACTAGCGGGTTATTCACAGATACGCAGTATTTT. Its translation is CASSWGTSGLFTDTQYF.

This clone has only a few counts. The V call is TRBV30, the J call TRBJ1-1; D remains unclear. The V end was cut by 1 base, the J end by 0 bases, with 12 bases between. The germline gives CDR1 GTSNPN, CDR2 SVGIG (reference sequence). This CDR3 has 15 amino acids. The DNA for the CDR3 is TGTGCCTGGAGTGCAAACCGGGTCATGAACACTGAAGCTTTCTTT. Translating gives CAWSANRVMNTEAFF. The full variable domain, its missing parts supplied by reference TRBV30 and TRBJ1-1, is SQTIHQWPATLVQPVGSPLSLECTVEGTSNPNLYWYRQAAGRGLQLLFYSVGIGQISSEVPQNLSASRPQDRQFILSSKKLLLSDSGFYLCAWSANRVMNTEAFFGQGTRLTVV.

This clone showed up just a few times. An end of the junction does not agree with germline; a read error may underlie this. Here the CDR3 reads CASSQDLGVQQFF. CDR3 DNA sequence: TGCGCCAGCAGCCAAGATCTGGGGGTACAGCAGTTCTTC. The chain has TRBV5-4 and TRBJ2-1; D assignment may be TRBD1 or TRBD2 (5 bases each). This CDR3 spans 13 amino acids. Germline V lookup: CDR1 SGHNT, CDR2 YYREEE (reference sequence). The full variable domain, its missing parts supplied by reference TRBV5-4 and TRBJ2-1, is ETGVTQSPTHLIKTRGQQVTLRCSSQSGHNTVSWYQQALGQGPQFIFQYYREEENGRGNFPPRFSGLQFPNYSSELNVNALELDDSALYLCASSQDLGVQQFFGPGTRLTVL.

This sequence joins TRBV29-1 and TRBJ2-3; D gene ambiguous. The CDR3 extends over 13 amino acids. The germline gives CDR1 SQVTM, CDR2 ANQGSEA. Trimming took off 0 bases at V and 2 bases at J, with 6 bases between the two ends. The CDR3 loop is CSVEESPTDTQYF. The DNA for the CDR3 is TGCAGCGTTGAAGAAAGTCCCACAGATACGCAGTATTTT.

This sequence joins TRBV2 and TRBJ2-5; no definite D call. Germline CDR1 SNHLY, CDR2 FYNNEI. The CDR3 is 13 residues long. Trimming took off 3 bases at V and 4 bases at J, with 9 bases between the two ends. This CDR3 reads CASSEYLGETQYF. As DNA, the CDR3 is TGTGCCAGCAGTGAGTACCTGGGAGAGACCCAGTACTTC.

This clone was observed a handful of times. The chain has TRBV7-2 and TRBJ2-5; D possibly corresponds to TRBD2 (6 bases). Germline V lookup: CDR1 SGHTA, CDR2 FQGNSA. The ends were cut back, 1 base at V and 5 bases at J, with 11 bases in the middle. The CDR3 spans 14 residues. As DNA, the CDR3 is TGTGCCAGCAGCTTAGGGGGCCGGGGGGAGACCCAGTACTTC. Amino acids: CASSLGGRGETQYF.